This TCR beta chain was recovered during a study of OX40 agonist ivuxolimab in advanced cancers. In the study overall: The dose of intravenous ivuxolimab that patients received every 2 weeks ranged from 0.01 to 10 mg/kg. Prior anti-PD-1, anti-PD-L1 or anti-CTLA-4 therapy did not bar entry, and roughly 40% had some. Overall study results and limits: Low normalized clonal expansion also occurred in some nonresponding patients. The study observed clonal expansion of CD4+ and CD8+ blood T cells by week 6 at 0.1 to 3.0 mg/kg.

With regard to this clone: The target antigen is unknown.

Clones were read by immunoSEQ multiplex PCR, and TCRdb kept only the in-frame ones, dropping some. This table has approximately 27,000 clones, approximately 84% appearing once. The receptor was derived from an adult with an advanced solid tumor such as melanoma, head and neck, liver or kidney cancer. The source was CD4+ or CD8+ T cells sorted from blood, collected in a trial of the OX40 agonist ivuxolimab.

CDR3 DNA: TGTGCCAGCGGGGTTCGGGGGACTGGATATGAGCAGTTCTTC. This gives the protein CASGVRGTGYEQFF. The J gene is TRBJ2-1, the V gene TRBV9, with D perhaps TRBD2 (6 bases). This CDR3 is built from 14 residues. V gave up 7 bases and J gave up 8 bases, with 19 bases separating them. Germline V gives CDR1 SGDLS, CDR2 YYNGEE.